A selection of T cell receptor beta chains follows, all from one sample in a study of molecular identifiers for immune sequencing clone quantification. One entry per CDR3 protein results from TCRdb running MiXCR on the PCR reads. The sample carries nearly 55,000 distinct CDR3 sequences, approximately 34% recorded once. The specimen sequenced was naive CD8+ T cells from blood, with Jurkat cell RNA spiked in. These receptors were taken from a human donor in good health. Some libraries in this study had Jurkat cell RNA spiked in. The CDR3 runs from the conserved cysteine through the conserved F or W. The order of the fields is clone size, D gene, V gene, J gene, CDR3 protein, CDR3 DNA. The D gene is left open where the match is weak. Size is omitted from some rows. Given values are once, few, many or a class for expanded clones.

few	.	TRBV4-3	TRBJ2-5	CASSQVLGAETQYF	TGCGCCAGCAGCCAAGTTCTTGGGGCGGAGACCCAGTACTTC
many	.	TRBV7-6	TRBJ1-5	CASSVNMGLGQPQHF	TGTGCCAGCAGCGTAAATATGGGTCTCGGTCAGCCCCAGCATTTT
.	TRBD2	TRBV7-2	TRBJ2-1	CASSLELTSVYNEQFF	TGTGCCAGCAGCTTAGAATTGACTAGCGTCTACAATGAGCAGTTCTTC
.	.	TRBV6-2/TRBV6-3	TRBJ2-5	CASATSGRKSGETQYF	TGTGCCAGCGCGACCAGCGGGCGTAAGAGTGGGGAGACCCAGTACTTC
many	.	TRBV28	TRBJ2-7	CASSYGTSYEQYF	TGTGCCAGCAGCTACGGGACAAGCTACGAGCAGTACTTC
few	.	TRBV7-9	TRBJ1-1	CASSLALAGVTEAFF	TGTGCCAGCAGCTTAGCACTGGCGGGGGTCACTGAAGCTTTCTTT
.	.	TRBV6-5	TRBJ2-1	CASSYSMVGSSYNEQFF	TGTGCCAGCAGTTACTCGATGGTTGGGAGCTCCTACAATGAGCAGTTCTTC
.	.	TRBV13	TRBJ2-3	CASSLTRDPTTYF	TGTGCCAGCAGCCTCACCCGGGACCCGACCACGTATTTT
few	.	TRBV12-3/TRBV12-4	TRBJ2-5	CASSSTQAGETQYF	TGTGCCAGCAGTTCAACCCAGGCGGGGGAGACCCAGTACTTC
.	.	TRBV7-9	TRBJ2-7	CASTPLKAVSSYEQYF	TGTGCCAGCACCCCCTTAAAAGCGGTAAGCTCCTACGAGCAGTACTTC
.	TRBD1	TRBV20-1	TRBJ2-7	CCARDRGSYEQYF	TGCTGTGCTAGAGACAGGGGTTCCTACGAGCAGTACTTC
.	TRBD2	TRBV18	TRBJ2-7	CASSTSGSSYEQYF	TGTGCCAGCTCCACTAGCGGGAGCTCCTACGAGCAGTACTTC
many	.	TRBV27	TRBJ2-5	CASRYRVQETQYF	TGTGCCAGTAGATACAGGGTTCAAGAGACCCAGTACTTC
many	.	TRBV7-9	TRBJ1-4	CASSSDAGSNEKLFF	TGTGCCAGCAGCTCGGATGCAGGAAGTAATGAAAAACTGTTTTTT
many	.	TRBV6-5	TRBJ2-7	CASSLLGAEQYF	TGTGCCAGCTCCCTGCTAGGGGCCGAGCAGTACTTC
few	.	TRBV20-1	TRBJ1-1	CSARGESEAFF	TGCAGTGCTAGAGGGGAAAGTGAAGCTTTCTTT
.	TRBD2	TRBV4-2	TRBJ2-7	CASSKVPGLAPNSYEQYF	TGTGCCAGCAGCAAAGTCCCGGGACTAGCGCCCAACTCCTACGAGCAGTACTTC
few	.	TRBV4-1	TRBJ2-1	CASSQLLGETYNEQFF	TGCGCCAGCAGCCAACTGCTGGGGGAAACCTACAATGAGCAGTTCTTC
few	TRBD1	TRBV7-6	TRBJ2-7	CASSPRQGVEHEQYF	TGTGCCAGCAGCCCCCGACAGGGGGTTGAACACGAGCAGTACTTC
few	TRBD1	TRBV12-3/TRBV12-4	TRBJ2-7	CASSFGTGGTYEQYF	TGTGCCAGCAGTTTTGGGACAGGGGGCACCTACGAGCAGTACTTC
.	TRBD1	TRBV7-9	TRBJ2-5	CASSFLPDRGKETQNF	TGTGCCAGCAGCTTTCTCCCCGACAGGGGAAAAGAGACCCAGAACTTC
.	.	TRBV7-6	TRBJ2-2	CASSLEGGFHTGELFF	TGTGCCAGCAGCTTAGAAGGAGGATTTCATACGGGGGAGCTGTTTTTT
.	.	TRBV20-1	TRBJ2-6	CSALRPPSGANVLTF	TGCAGTGCTCTCCGCCCCCCCTCTGGGGCCAACGTCCTGACTTTC
.	TRBD2	TRBV5-5	TRBJ2-4	CASSLWTSPKNIQYF	TGTGCCAGCAGCTTGTGGACTAGCCCCAAAAACATTCAGTACTTC
few	TRBD2	TRBV6-5	TRBJ2-5	CASSYRLAGGRETQYF	TGTGCCAGCAGTTACAGACTAGCGGGAGGCCGGGAGACCCAGTACTTC
.	TRBD2	TRBV2	TRBJ2-1	CASRFTGLAANGIYNEQFF	TGTGCCAGCAGGTTCACGGGACTAGCGGCGAACGGGATCTACAATGAGCAGTTCTTC
.	.	TRBV29-1	TRBJ2-7	CSVEHGVTYEQYF	TGCAGCGTTGAACACGGGGTAACCTACGAGCAGTACTTC
few	.	TRBV10-3	TRBJ2-5	CAISESGGQETQYF	TGTGCCATCAGTGAGTCAGGAGGACAAGAGACCCAGTACTTC
.	.	TRBV11-2	TRBJ2-1	CASSSLRDEQFF	TGTGCCAGCAGCTCCCTGAGGGATGAGCAGTTCTTC
many	.	TRBV27	TRBJ2-3	CASSLAPSPDTQYF	TGTGCCAGCAGTCTCGCCCCTTCCCCTGATACGCAGTATTTT
many	.	TRBV7-2	TRBJ1-1	CASSLYSRNTEAFF	TGTGCCAGCAGCTTATACAGCCGGAACACTGAAGCTTTCTTT
many	TRBD2	TRBV7-9	TRBJ2-2	CASSALGGSPANTGELFF	TGTGCCAGCAGCGCCCTAGGCGGGAGTCCTGCGAACACCGGGGAGCTGTTTTTT
.	.	TRBV28	TRBJ2-7	CASRATVGTYEQYF	TGTGCCAGCAGAGCCACGGTAGGGACCTACGAGCAGTACTTC
few	.	TRBV5-6	TRBJ2-7	CASSTDLAYEQYF	TGTGCCAGCAGCACCGACCTGGCCTACGAGCAGTACTTC
.	TRBD2	TRBV4-3	TRBJ2-5	CASSQAPTGTSGKETQYF	TGCGCCAGCAGCCAAGCGCCGACCGGGACTAGCGGAAAAGAGACCCAGTACTTC
few	TRBD1	TRBV28	TRBJ2-5	CASSKRTGGQETQYF	TGTGCCAGCAGCAAAAGGACAGGGGGCCAAGAGACCCAGTACTTC
medium-sized	.	TRBV2	TRBJ2-4	CASSESLAGIQYF	TGTGCCAGCAGTGAATCACTAGCAGGCATTCAGTACTTC
few	.	TRBV7-2	TRBJ2-3	CASSLGLGRDTQYF	TGTGCCAGCAGCCTAGGTTTAGGTAGGGATACGCAGTATTTT
few	.	TRBV28	TRBJ1-5	CASSLGEAQHF	TGTGCCAGCAGTTTGGGGGAGGCCCAGCATTTT